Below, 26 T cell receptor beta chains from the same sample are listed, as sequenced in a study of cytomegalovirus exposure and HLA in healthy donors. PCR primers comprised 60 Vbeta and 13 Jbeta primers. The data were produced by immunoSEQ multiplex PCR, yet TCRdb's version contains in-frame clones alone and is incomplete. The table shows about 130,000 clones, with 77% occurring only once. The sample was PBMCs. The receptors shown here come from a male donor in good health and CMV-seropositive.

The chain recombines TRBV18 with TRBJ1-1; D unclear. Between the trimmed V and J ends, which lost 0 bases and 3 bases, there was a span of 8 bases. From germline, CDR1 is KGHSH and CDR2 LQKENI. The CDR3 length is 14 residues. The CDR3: CASSPPGVHTEAFF. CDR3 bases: TGTGCCAGCTCACCACCCGGGGTCCACACTGAAGCTTTCTTT.

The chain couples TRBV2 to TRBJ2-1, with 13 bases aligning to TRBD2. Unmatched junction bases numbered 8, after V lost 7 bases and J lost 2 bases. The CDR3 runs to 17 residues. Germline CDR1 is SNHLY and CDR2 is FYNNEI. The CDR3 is CASMRVTSGRAYNEQFF. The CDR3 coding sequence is TGTGCCAGCATGAGAGTAACTAGCGGGAGGGCCTACAATGAGCAGTTCTTC.

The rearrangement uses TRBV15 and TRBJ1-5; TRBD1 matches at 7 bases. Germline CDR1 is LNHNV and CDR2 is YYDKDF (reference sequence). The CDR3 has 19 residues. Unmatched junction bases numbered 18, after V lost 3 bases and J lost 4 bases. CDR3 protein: CATSSPNRGGRERNQPQHF. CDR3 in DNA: TGTGCCACCAGCAGCCCGAACAGAGGGGGCAGGGAAAGGAATCAGCCCCAGCATTTT.

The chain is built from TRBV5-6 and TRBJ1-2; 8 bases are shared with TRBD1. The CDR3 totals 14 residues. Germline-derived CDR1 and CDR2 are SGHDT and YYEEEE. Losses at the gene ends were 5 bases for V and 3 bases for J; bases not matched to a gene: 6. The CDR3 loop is CASRQGTGDYGYTF. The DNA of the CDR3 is TGTGCCAGCAGGCAGGGGACAGGCGACTATGGCTACACCTTC.

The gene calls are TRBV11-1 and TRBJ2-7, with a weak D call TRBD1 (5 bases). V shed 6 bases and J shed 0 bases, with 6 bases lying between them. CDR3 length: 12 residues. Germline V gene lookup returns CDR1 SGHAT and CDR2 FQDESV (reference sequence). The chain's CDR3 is CASRGRSYEQYF. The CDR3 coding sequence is TGTGCCAGCAGGGGGCGCTCCTACGAGCAGTACTTC.

DNA for the CDR3: TGTGCCAGCAGTCAGGGCCCGAGGTATGGCTACACCTTC. Its translation: CASSQGPRYGYTF. The chain is built from TRBV2 and TRBJ1-2; a weak D match, TRBD1 (5 bases). Per germline, CDR1 SNHLY and CDR2 FYNNEI. The length of the CDR3 is 13 residues. The ends were cut back, 5 bases at V and 5 bases at J, with 12 bases in the middle.

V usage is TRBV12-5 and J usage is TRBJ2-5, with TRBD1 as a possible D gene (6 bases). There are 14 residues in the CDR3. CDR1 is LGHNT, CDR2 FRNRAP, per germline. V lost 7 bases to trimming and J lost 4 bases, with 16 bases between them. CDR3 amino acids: CASAQGLDRETQYF. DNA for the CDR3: TGTGCTAGTGCCCAGGGGCTCGATCGAGAGACCCAGTACTTC.

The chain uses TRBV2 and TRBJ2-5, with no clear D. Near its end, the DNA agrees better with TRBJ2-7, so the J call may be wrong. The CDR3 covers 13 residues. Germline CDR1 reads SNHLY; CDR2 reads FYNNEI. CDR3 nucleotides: TGTGCCAGCAGTTTAACGAACGCCTACGAGCAGTACTTC. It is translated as CASSLTNAYEQYF.

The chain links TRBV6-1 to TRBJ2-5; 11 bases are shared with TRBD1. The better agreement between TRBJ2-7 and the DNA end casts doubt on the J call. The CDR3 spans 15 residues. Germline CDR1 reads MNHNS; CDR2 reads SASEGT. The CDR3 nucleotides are TGTGCCAGCAGGACGCCCCGGACAGGGGGCCGCGAGCAGTACTTC. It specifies CASRTPRTGGREQYF.

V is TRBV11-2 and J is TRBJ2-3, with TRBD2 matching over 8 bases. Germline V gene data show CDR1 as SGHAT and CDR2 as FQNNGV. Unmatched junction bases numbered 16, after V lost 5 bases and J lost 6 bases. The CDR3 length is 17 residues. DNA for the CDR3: TGTGCCAGCAGCCCCCGGCGGGGGGTCCTGGTGGATGATACGCAGTATTTT. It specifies CASSPRRGVLVDDTQYF.

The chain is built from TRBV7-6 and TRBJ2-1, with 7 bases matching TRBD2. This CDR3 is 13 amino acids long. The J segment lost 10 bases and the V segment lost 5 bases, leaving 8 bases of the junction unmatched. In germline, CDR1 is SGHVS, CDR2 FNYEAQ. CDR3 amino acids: CASSAGGIFEQFF. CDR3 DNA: TGTGCCAGCAGCGCCGGGGGGATATTCGAGCAGTTCTTC.

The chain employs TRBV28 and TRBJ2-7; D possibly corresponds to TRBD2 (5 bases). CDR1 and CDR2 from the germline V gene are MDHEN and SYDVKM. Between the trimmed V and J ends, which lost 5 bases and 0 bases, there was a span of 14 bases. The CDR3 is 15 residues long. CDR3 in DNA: TGTGCCAGCAGTCGGAGCGGCTCCAGCTCCTACGAGCAGTACTTC. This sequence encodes CASSRSGSSSYEQYF. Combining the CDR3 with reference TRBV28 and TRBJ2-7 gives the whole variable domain DVKVTQSSRYLVKRTGEKVFLECVQDMDHENMFWYRQDPGLGLRLIYFSYDVKMKEKGDIPEGYSVSREKKERFSLILESASTNQTSMYLCASSRSGSSSYEQYFGPGTRLTVT.

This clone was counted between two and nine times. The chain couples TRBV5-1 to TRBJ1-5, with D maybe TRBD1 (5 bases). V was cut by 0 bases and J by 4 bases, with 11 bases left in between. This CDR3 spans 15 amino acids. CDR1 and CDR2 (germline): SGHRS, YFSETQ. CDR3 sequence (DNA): TGCGCCAGCAGCTTGGTGGCAGGGTTGAATCAGCCCCAGCATTTT. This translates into CASSLVAGLNQPQHF.

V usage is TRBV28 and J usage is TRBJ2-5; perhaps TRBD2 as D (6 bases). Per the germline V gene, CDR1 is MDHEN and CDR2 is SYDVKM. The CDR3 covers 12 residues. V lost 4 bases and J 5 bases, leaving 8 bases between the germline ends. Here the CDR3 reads CASSWRAETQYF. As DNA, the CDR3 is TGTGCCAGCAGTTGGAGGGCGGAGACCCAGTACTTC.

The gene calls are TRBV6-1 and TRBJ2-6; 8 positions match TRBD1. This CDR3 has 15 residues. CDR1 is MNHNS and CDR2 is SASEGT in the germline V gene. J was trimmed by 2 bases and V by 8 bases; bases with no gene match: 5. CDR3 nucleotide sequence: TGTGCCAGCGGGGCAGGGGGCGCTGGGGCCAACGTCCTGACTTTC. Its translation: CASGAGGAGANVLTF.

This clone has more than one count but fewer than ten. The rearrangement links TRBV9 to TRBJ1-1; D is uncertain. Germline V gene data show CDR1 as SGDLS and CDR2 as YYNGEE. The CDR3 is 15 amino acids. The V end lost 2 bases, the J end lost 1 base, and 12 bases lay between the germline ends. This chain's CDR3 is CASSVPPPGNTEAFF. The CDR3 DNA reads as TGTGCCAGCAGCGTTCCCCCGCCGGGGAACACTGAAGCTTTCTTT. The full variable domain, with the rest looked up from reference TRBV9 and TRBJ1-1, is DSGVTQTPKHLITATGQRVTLRCSPRSGDLSVYWYQQSLDQGLQFLIQYYNGEERAKGNILERFSAQQFPDLHSELNLSSLELGDSALYFCASSVPPPGNTEAFFGQGTRLTVV.

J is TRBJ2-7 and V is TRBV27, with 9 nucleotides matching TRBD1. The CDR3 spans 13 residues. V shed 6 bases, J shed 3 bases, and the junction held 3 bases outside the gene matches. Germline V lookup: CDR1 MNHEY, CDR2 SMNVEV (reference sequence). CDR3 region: CASRGQGIYEQYF. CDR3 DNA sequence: TGTGCCAGCAGGGGACAGGGAATCTACGAGCAGTACTTC.

Here the CDR3 reads CASSLGTGGQPQHF. The CDR3 region has the DNA TGTGCCAGCAGTTTAGGCACAGGGGGCCAGCCCCAGCATTTT. The chain recombines TRBV28 with TRBJ1-5; 9 positions match TRBD1. J gave up 7 bases and V 2 bases, and 3 bases lay outside the gene matches. The CDR3 extends over 14 amino acids. Germline-derived CDR1 and CDR2 are MDHEN and SYDVKM.

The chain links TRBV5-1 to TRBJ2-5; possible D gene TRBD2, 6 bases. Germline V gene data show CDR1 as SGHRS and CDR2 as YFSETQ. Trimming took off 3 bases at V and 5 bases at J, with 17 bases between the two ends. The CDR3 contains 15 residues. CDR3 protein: CASSSSGVPRETQYF. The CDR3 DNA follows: TGCGCCAGCAGCTCGTCGGGGGTCCCGCGGGAGACCCAGTACTTC.

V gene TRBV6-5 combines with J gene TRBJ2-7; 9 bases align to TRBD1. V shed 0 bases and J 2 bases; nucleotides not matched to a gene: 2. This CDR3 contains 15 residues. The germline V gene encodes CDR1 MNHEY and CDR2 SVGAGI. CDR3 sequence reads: CASSYSTGGPYEQYF. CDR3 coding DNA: TGTGCCAGCAGTTACTCCACAGGGGGCCCCTACGAGCAGTACTTC.

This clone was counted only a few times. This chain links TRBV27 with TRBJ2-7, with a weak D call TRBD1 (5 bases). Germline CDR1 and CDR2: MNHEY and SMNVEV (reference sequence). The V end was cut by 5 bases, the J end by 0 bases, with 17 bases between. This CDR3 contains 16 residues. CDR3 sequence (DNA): TGTGCCAGCAGTGGGGTCCGAGAGACAGCCTCCTACGAGCAGTACTTC. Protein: CASSGVRETASYEQYF.

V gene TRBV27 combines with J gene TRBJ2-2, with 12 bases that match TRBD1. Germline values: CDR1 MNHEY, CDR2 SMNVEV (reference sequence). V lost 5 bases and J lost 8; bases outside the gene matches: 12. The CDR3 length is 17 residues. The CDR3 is CASSDNWDRGRGGELFF. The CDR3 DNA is TGTGCCAGCAGTGACAACTGGGACAGGGGGCGAGGTGGGGAGCTGTTTTTT.

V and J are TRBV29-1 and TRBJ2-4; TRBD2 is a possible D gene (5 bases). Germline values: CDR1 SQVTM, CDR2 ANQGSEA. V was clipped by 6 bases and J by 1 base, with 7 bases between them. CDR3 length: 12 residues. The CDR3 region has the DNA TGCAGCGTAGAGGGCGCCAAAAACATTCAGTACTTC. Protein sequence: CSVEGAKNIQYF. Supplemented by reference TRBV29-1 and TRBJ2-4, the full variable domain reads SAVISQKPSRDICQRGTSLTIQCQVDSQVTMMFWYRQQPGQSLTLIATANQGSEATYESGFVIDKFPISRPNLTFSTLTVSNMSPEDSSIYLCSVEGAKNIQYFGAGTRLSVL.

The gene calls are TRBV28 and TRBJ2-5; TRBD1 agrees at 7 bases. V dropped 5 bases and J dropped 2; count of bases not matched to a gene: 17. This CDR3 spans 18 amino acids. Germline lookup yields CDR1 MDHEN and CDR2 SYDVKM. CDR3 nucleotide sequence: TGTGCCAGCAGTCTAAATCAGGGGGAGCTACCACTACAAGAGACCCAGTACTTC. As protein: CASSLNQGELPLQETQYF. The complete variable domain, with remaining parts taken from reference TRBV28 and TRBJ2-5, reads DVKVTQSSRYLVKRTGEKVFLECVQDMDHENMFWYRQDPGLGLRLIYFSYDVKMKEKGDIPEGYSVSREKKERFSLILESASTNQTSMYLCASSLNQGELPLQETQYFGPGTRLLVL.

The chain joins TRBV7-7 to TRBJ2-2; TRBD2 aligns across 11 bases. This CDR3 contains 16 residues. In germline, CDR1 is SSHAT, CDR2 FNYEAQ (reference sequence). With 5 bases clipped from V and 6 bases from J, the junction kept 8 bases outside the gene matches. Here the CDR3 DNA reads TGTGCCAGCAGCCGGACTAGCGGGCCACCCCCCGGGGAGCTGTTTTTT. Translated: CASSRTSGPPPGELFF.

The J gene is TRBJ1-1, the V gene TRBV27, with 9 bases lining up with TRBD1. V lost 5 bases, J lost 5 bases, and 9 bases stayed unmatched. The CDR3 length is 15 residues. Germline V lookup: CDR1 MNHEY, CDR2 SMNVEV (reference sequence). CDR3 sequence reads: CASSPPGQGSTEAFF. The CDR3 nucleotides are TGTGCCAGCAGTCCCCCAGGACAGGGGAGTACTGAAGCTTTCTTT.